This TCR beta chain was profiled in a study of T-cell reconstitution after alpha-beta-depleted transplantation in children. Study-wide findings and caveats: Once a year had passed after transplant, T-cell counts and diversity came mostly from newly produced T cells. As was reported, about two months after transplant, alpha-beta T cells came from several hundred expanded graft clones. For some patients, TCRbeta diversity was high at day 60 because of recipient T cells and thymic progenitors that survived.

The CDR3 is made up of 17 amino acids. V lost 4 bases to trimming and J lost 0 bases, with 16 bases between them. This clonotype was seen only a few times. Its antigen is unknown. A TCRbeta library incorporating unique molecular identifiers was prepared. MiXCR was run by TCRdb on the PCR reads, yielding one entry per CDR3 protein. The profile shows some 460,000 distinct CDR3 sequences, roughly 15% of them singletons. Sequenced material: PBMCs, mostly from graft donor cells, taken 360 days after TCRalphabeta/CD19-depleted stem cell transplant. The gene calls are TRBV12-3 or TRBV12-4 and TRBJ1-5, with a tentative D call TRBD1 (5 bases). The TCR comes from a boy younger than two who had a stem cell transplant for Wiskott-Aldrich syndrome, so the T cells may come from the graft donor. The CDR3 DNA sequence: TGTGCCAGCAGTTCATCCCTGGACAATTATAGCAATCAGCCCCAGCATTTT. Translation gives CASSSSLDNYSNQPQHF.